The 17 T cell receptor beta chains below all came from one sample that was sequenced in a study of T cell responses to AZD1222 COVID-19 vaccine. The assay was immunoSEQ multiplex PCR, and TCRdb's table has in-frame clones only and misses some. The sample lists 130,000 or so clones; 75% to 95% were seen once. This specimen was peripheral blood, taken on day 0 of AZD1222 vaccination. These receptors originate from an adult in good health.

This chain connects TRBV18 to TRBJ2-2, with D perhaps being TRBD1 or TRBD2 (6 bases each). From germline, CDR1 is KGHSH and CDR2 LQKENI. V lost 3 bases and J 5 bases, leaving 16 bases between the germline ends. The CDR3 has 16 amino acids. This CDR3 reads CASSPSNTGRTGELFF. The CDR3 region has the DNA TGTGCCAGCTCACCTTCTAATACAGGGAGGACCGGGGAGCTGTTTTTT. Looking up the rest from reference TRBV18 and TRBJ2-2 gives the full variable domain: NAGVMQNPRHLVRRRGQEARLRCSPMKGHSHVYWYRQLPEEGLKFMVYLQKENIIDESGMPKERFSAEFPKEGPSILRIQQVVRGDSAAYFCASSPSNTGRTGELFFGEGSRLTVL.

The chain has TRBV19 and TRBJ1-5; possible D gene TRBD1, 6 bases. Germline-derived CDR1 and CDR2 are LNHDA and SQIVND (reference sequence). V lost 3 bases and J 6 bases, leaving 18 bases between the germline ends. This CDR3 has 16 amino acids. As DNA, the CDR3 is TGTGCCAGTAGTATCGCCGGGACACCCCGAGGTCAGCCCCAGCATTTT. Translation gives CASSIAGTPRGQPQHF. Using reference TRBV19 and TRBJ1-5 for the parts outside the CDR3, the full variable domain is DGGITQSPKYLFRKEGQNVTLSCEQNLNHDAMYWYRQDPGQGLRLIYYSQIVNDFQKGDIAEGYSVSREKKESFPLTVTSAQKNPTAFYLCASSIAGTPRGQPQHFGDGTRLSIL.

The V gene is TRBV12-5, the J gene TRBJ1-1, with D unclear. The CDR3 totals 11 residues. V was cut by 6 bases and J by 1 base, with 3 bases left in between. Per germline, CDR1 LGHNT and CDR2 FRNRAP. CDR3 loop: CASGPNTEAFF. The CDR3 DNA reads as TGTGCTAGTGGACCGAACACTGAAGCTTTCTTT. The whole variable domain, remainder taken from reference TRBV12-5 and TRBJ1-1, is DARVTQTPRHKVTEMGQEVTMRCQPILGHNTVFWYRQTMMQGLELLAYFRNRAPLDDSGMPKDRFSAEMPDATLATLKIQPSEPRDSAVYFCASGPNTEAFFGQGTRLTVV.

CDR3 sequence (DNA): TGTGCCAGCAGTTACCTCAGACAAGAGACCCAGTACTTC. Its protein is CASSYLRQETQYF. The chain has TRBV6-6 and TRBJ2-5; D unclear. Germline lookup yields CDR1 MNHNY and CDR2 SVGAGI (reference sequence). Trimming pared 2 bases from V and 2 bases from J, leaving 6 bases between. The CDR3 runs 13 residues.

This sequence joins TRBV6-1 and TRBJ1-2; D is unresolved. The V end lost 1 base, the J end lost 4 bases, and 13 bases lay between the germline ends. The germline V gene has CDR1 MNHNS and CDR2 SASEGT. CDR3 length: 15 residues. The CDR3 loop is CASSEGIAAIYGYTF. The CDR3 bases are TGTGCCAGCAGTGAAGGCATCGCAGCAATCTATGGCTACACCTTC.

This clone was seen more than once but under ten times. The J gene is TRBJ1-2, the V gene TRBV3-1 (or the pseudogene TRBV3-2); 7 bases match TRBD1. The CDR3 consists of 14 residues. Germline CDR1 and CDR2: LGHDT and YNNKEL (reference sequence). Losses at the gene ends were 2 bases for V and 6 bases for J; bases not matched to a gene: 6. The CDR3 spells CASSQLLGGHGYTF. The CDR3 bases are TGTGCCAGCAGCCAACTTTTAGGGGGCCATGGCTACACCTTC.

The CDR3 nucleotides are TGTGCCAGTAGTCCCAACAGGGCGGTTGAGCCCCAGCATTTT. Its translation is CASSPNRAVEPQHF. V usage is TRBV19 and J usage is TRBJ1-5, with TRBD1 as a possible D gene (6 bases). CDR3 length: 14 residues. The ends were cut back, 5 bases at V and 8 bases at J, with 16 bases in the middle. Germline V lookup: CDR1 LNHDA, CDR2 SQIVND (reference sequence).

The chain employs TRBV5-4 and TRBJ2-3; weak D call: TRBD2 (6 bases). The CDR3 sequence is 13 residues long. Trimming pared 4 bases from V and 10 bases from J, leaving 16 bases between. CDR1 SGHNT and CDR2 YYREEE come from the germline V gene (reference sequence). The CDR3 loop is CASSPGDSQSQYF. The CDR3 DNA is TGTGCCAGCAGCCCGGGGGACTCTCAATCGCAGTATTTT.

V gene TRBV5-1 combines with J gene TRBJ1-1; 7 bases match TRBD1. V was clipped by 4 bases and J by 13 bases; unmatched bases: 10. This CDR3 is 12 amino acids long. The germline CDR1 and CDR2 sequences are SGHRS and YFSETQ. Written as DNA, the CDR3 is TGCGCCAGCAGCGCCCGGGACAGCCAATTTTTCTTT. Encoded protein: CASSARDSQFFF.

The J gene is TRBJ1-2, the V gene TRBV7-2, with 8 bases fitting TRBD1. Germline CDR1 reads SGHTA; CDR2 reads FQGNSA. This CDR3 comprises 13 residues. V shed 5 bases and J 6 bases; nucleotides not matched to a gene: 5. CDR3 protein: CASSLDREHGYTF. CDR3 DNA: TGTGCCAGCAGCCTGGACAGGGAACATGGCTACACCTTC.

The chain is built from TRBV21-1 and TRBJ1-5; the D call TRBD1 from the table was never checked on the DNA. TRBV21-1 is designated a pseudogene. This CDR3 has 16 amino acids. The CDR3 spells CASSKDRQGADQPQHF. The CDR3 DNA reads as TGTGCCAGCAGCAAAGACCGACAGGGGGCGGATCAGCCCCAGCATTTT.

The V call is TRBV29-1, the J call TRBJ1-5, with a weak D call TRBD1 (5 bases). V lost 6 bases to trimming and J lost 3 bases, with 12 bases between them. The length of the CDR3 is 13 residues. Germline V lookup: CDR1 SQVTM, CDR2 ANQGSEA. As DNA, the CDR3 is TGCAGCGTAAAACAGGCCCCCAATCAGCCCCAGCATTTT. It is translated as CSVKQAPNQPQHF.

V gene TRBV28 combines with J gene TRBJ1-6; 7 bases map to TRBD1. In germline, CDR1 is MDHEN, CDR2 SYDVKM. There are 16 residues in the CDR3. J gave up 5 bases and V 6 bases, and 10 bases lay outside the gene matches. CDR3 protein: CASRSPHRGNNSPLHF. The CDR3 DNA reads as TGTGCCAGCAGGTCCCCCCACAGGGGCAATAATTCACCCCTCCACTTT. The variable domain in full, with the rest retrieved from reference TRBV28 and TRBJ1-6, is DVKVTQSSRYLVKRTGEKVFLECVQDMDHENMFWYRQDPGLGLRLIYFSYDVKMKEKGDIPEGYSVSREKKERFSLILESASTNQTSMYLCASRSPHRGNNSPLHFGNGTRLTVT.

The chain has TRBV5-6 and TRBJ1-5, with a weak D call TRBD1 (5 bases). CDR3 length: 16 amino acids. The germline CDR1 and CDR2 sequences are SGHDT and YYEEEE. V was trimmed by 1 base and J by 0 bases, leaving 11 bases between them. This chain's CDR3 is CASSLRAGHSNQPQHF. The CDR3 coding sequence is TGTGCCAGCAGCTTGCGGGCCGGACATAGCAATCAGCCCCAGCATTTT.

This clone was seen only once. The rearrangement uses TRBV2 and TRBJ2-3, with 9 bases that match TRBD1. Germline assignment: CDR1 SNHLY and CDR2 FYNNEI. Trimming cost V 0 bases and J 4 bases; bases outside gene matches: 5. The CDR3 extends over 16 amino acids. CDR3 bases: TGTGCCAGCAGTGAAGCCGGGACAGGGTGGGCAGATACGCAGTATTTT. As protein: CASSEAGTGWADTQYF.

CDR3 residues: CASSDIAGTKGEAFF. The CDR3 bases are TGTGCCAGCAGTGATATTGCAGGGACGAAGGGTGAAGCTTTCTTT. V is TRBV2 and J is TRBJ1-1; TRBD1 is a possible D gene (5 bases). Trimming shortened V by 3 bases and J by 7 bases, and 18 bases separated the two germline ends. The CDR3 extends over 15 amino acids. Germline V lookup: CDR1 SNHLY, CDR2 FYNNEI. Full variable domain (rest looked up from reference TRBV2 and TRBJ1-1): EPEVTQTPSHQVTQMGQEVILRCVPISNHLYFYWYRQILGQKVEFLVSFYNNEISEKSEIFDDQFSVERPDGSNFTLKIRSTKLEDSAMYFCASSDIAGTKGEAFFGQGTRLTVV.

The chain employs TRBV19 and TRBJ1-2; 7 nucleotides match TRBD1. The CDR3 length is 15 residues. The trim removed 5 bases at V and 4 bases at J, leaving 10 bases unmatched. Germline CDR1 is LNHDA and CDR2 is SQIVND (reference sequence). CDR3 in DNA: TGTGCCAGTAGTCCCACCGGGACAGCCATCTATGGCTACACCTTC. It encodes CASSPTGTAIYGYTF.